The subject of this entry is one T cell receptor (beta chain). Measured with immunoSEQ multiplex PCR; TCRdb has only the in-frame clones, and not every one. The table lists about 54,000 clones, around 93% of them singletons. The sample originates from a study of OX40 agonist ivuxolimab in advanced cancers. The CDR3 has 16 amino acids. Trimming took off 4 bases at V and 0 bases at J, with 18 bases between the two ends. Germline V lookup: CDR1 GTSNPN, CDR2 SVGIG (reference sequence). The chain couples TRBV30 to TRBJ1-2, with a weak D call TRBD1 (5 bases). This specimen was CD4+ or CD8+ T cells sorted from blood, taken in a trial of the OX40 agonist ivuxolimab. The clonotype was recovered from an adult with an advanced solid tumor such as melanoma, head and neck, liver or kidney cancer. CDR3 sequence: CAWTPKQDPTNYGYTF. The DNA of the CDR3 is TGTGCCTGGACCCCTAAACAGGACCCCACTAACTATGGCTACACCTTC.